This T cell receptor (beta chain) was captured by sequencing in a study of lymphopenia after photon versus proton radiotherapy. Study-wide results and caveats: Photon-treated patients lost naive T cells and TCR diversity; proton-treated stayed stable. Survival link was tested only in deceased patients; proton benefit remains a possibility. After the lymphocyte nadir, photon-treated repertoires showed oligoclonal expansion, especially of CD8+ Temra cells.

About this clone: Antigen: not known.

Repertoires were generated with immunoSEQ multiplex PCR, while TCRdb's copy carries only in-frame clones and drops some. The sample has around 24,000 clones; more than 80% are singletons. The receptor was derived from a young man with gastric cancer. The material was peripheral blood, obtained from a patient treated with photon-based radiotherapy.

CDR3 protein: CSAGGTLGTNEQYF. Written as DNA, the CDR3 is TGCAGCGCCGGCGGCACCTTGGGGACTAACGAGCAGTACTTC. The rearrangement uses TRBV29-1 and TRBJ2-7, with TRBD2 matching 7 bases. Germline V gene lookup returns CDR1 SQVTM and CDR2 ANQGSEA. V shed 7 bases, J shed 5 bases, and the junction held 14 bases outside the gene matches. CDR3 length: 14 amino acids.